This T cell receptor (beta chain) was sequenced for a study of human T cells and chemical hapten exposure. Study-wide points: As patch test score rose, PT1 expanded TCR counts tended to rise as well.

One entry per CDR3 protein, called by TCRdb with MiXCR from the RACE reads. The table records about 110,000 distinct CDR3 sequences, roughly a tenth of them present only once. This clonotype was seen repeatedly, ten times or more. Its cognate antigen is unknown. CDR3 length: 11 residues. The germline V and J ends were trimmed by 11 bases and 3 bases, with 7 bases remaining between them. Germline V gives CDR1 SEHNR, CDR2 FQNEAQ (reference sequence). Time point meaning: patch test 2, 6 weeks after DPC sensitization. Treatment reported: therapeutic diphenylcyclopropenone sensitization with weekly scalp DPC. Alopecia patients between 18 and 70 years old and suitable for DPC were used as donors.

The chain uses TRBV7-9 and TRBJ2-2; possible D gene TRBD2, 6 bases. The sample was whole blood, taken in connection with sensitization to the hapten diphenylcyclopropenone (DPC). The sequence was obtained from a woman aged 40-49 years with alopecia areata. Some clones in this sample may be carry-over from other donors' samples. CDR3 in DNA: TGTGCCTCGGGGGACACCGGGGAGCTGTTTTTT. Amino acids: CASGDTGELFF.